The rows below give T cell receptor beta chains drawn from one sample of a study of T cell responses to AZD1222 COVID-19 vaccine. Clones were read by immunoSEQ multiplex PCR, and TCRdb kept only the in-frame ones, dropping some. The table shows 95,000 to 100,000 clones, with about 88% occurring only once. The sample in question was peripheral blood, obtained on day 0 of AZD1222 vaccination. The receptors here all came from an adult in good health. Each CDR3 is given with its conserved first and last residue. A D gene is named only where the DNA matches it firmly. Rows give clone size only sometimes, using once, few, many, or a class for an expanded clone.

J: TRBJ1-2
V: TRBV4-2
D: TRBD1
size: .
CDR3: CASSHRQGANYGYTF
DNA: TGTGCCAGCAGCCATCGACAGGGGGCTAACTATGGCTACACCTTC

J: TRBJ2-3
V: TRBV2
D: TRBD2
size: .
CDR3: CASSVSAQREGPRDTQYF
DNA: TGTGCCAGCAGTGTTTCGGCTCAGCGGGAGGGACCACGGGATACGCAGTATTTT

J: TRBJ2-7
V: TRBV13
D: .
size: .
CDR3: CASSLEYEQYF
DNA: TGTGCCAGCAGCTTAGAGTACGAGCAGTACTTC

J: TRBJ2-3
V: TRBV5-1
D: .
size: .
CDR3: CASGDDRGIGDTQYF
DNA: TGCGCCAGCGGGGATGATAGGGGTATTGGAGATACGCAGTATTTT

J: TRBJ1-2
V: TRBV18
D: .
size: .
CDR3: CASSPNPRTGIGYTF
DNA: TGTGCCAGCTCACCCAATCCCCGCACAGGTATAGGCTACACCTTC

J: TRBJ2-1
V: TRBV9
D: TRBD2
size: .
CDR3: CASSVVPGLAGEEQFF
DNA: TGTGCCAGCAGCGTAGTTCCCGGACTAGCGGGAGAGGAGCAGTTCTTC

J: TRBJ2-7
V: TRBV29-1
D: .
size: .
CDR3: CSVVGEAYEQYF
DNA: TGCAGCGTTGTTGGGGAGGCGTACGAGCAGTACTTC

J: TRBJ1-6
V: TRBV6-5
D: .
size: .
CDR3: CASSYSRATGSPLHF
DNA: TGTGCCAGCAGTTACTCGCGGGCGACGGGATCACCCCTCCACTTT

J: TRBJ1-5
V: TRBV6-5
D: .
size: few
CDR3: CASSSPANSNQPQHF
DNA: TGTGCCAGCAGTAGTCCCGCCAATAGCAATCAGCCCCAGCATTTT

J: TRBJ2-7
V: TRBV5-1
D: .
size: .
CDR3: CASSLEQGYYEQYF
DNA: TGCGCCAGCAGCTTAGAGCAGGGATACTACGAGCAGTACTTC

J: TRBJ2-5
V: TRBV30
D: TRBD2
size: .
CDR3: CAWSPGTRQTQYF
DNA: TGTGCCTGGAGCCCCGGGACTAGACAGACCCAGTACTTC

J: TRBJ1-4
V: TRBV7-2
D: .
size: .
CDR3: CASSRAGSTNEKLFF
DNA: TGTGCCAGCAGCCGGGCGGGGAGCACTAATGAAAAACTGTTTTTT

J: TRBJ1-1
V: TRBV28
D: TRBD1
size: .
CDR3: CASRAGQGANTEAFF
DNA: TGTGCCAGCAGGGCTGGACAGGGAGCGAACACTGAAGCTTTCTTT

J: TRBJ2-3
V: TRBV27
D: TRBD2
size: few
CDR3: CASSLYGLAMDTQYF
DNA: TGTGCCAGCAGTCTATACGGACTAGCGATGGATACGCAGTATTTT

J: TRBJ2-6
V: TRBV19
D: .
size: .
CDR3: CASSIIVPLFSGQSSGANVLTF
DNA: TGTGCCAGTAGTATTATAGTCCCCCTATTCTCGGGACAATCCTCTGGGGCCAACGTCCTGACTTTC

J: TRBJ2-7
V: TRBV5-6
D: .
size: .
CDR3: CASSLVFSNIYEQYF
DNA: TGTGCCAGCAGCTTGGTATTTTCGAATATCTACGAGCAGTACTTC

J: TRBJ2-7
V: TRBV11-2
D: .
size: .
CDR3: CASSLDRGAHEQYF
DNA: TGTGCCAGCAGCTTAGACAGGGGTGCCCACGAGCAGTACTTC

J: TRBJ2-7
V: TRBV29-1
D: .
size: .
CDR3: CSAWDSRFYEQYF
DNA: TGCAGCGCCTGGGACTCCCGCTTCTACGAGCAGTACTTC

J: TRBJ1-4
V: TRBV5-5
D: .
size: .
CDR3: CASSQRGTDPEKLFF
DNA: TGTGCCAGCAGTCAAAGAGGAACAGACCCCGAAAAACTGTTTTTT

J: TRBJ1-4
V: TRBV5-1
D: TRBD1
size: .
CDR3: CASSLNPGQGASEKLFF
DNA: TGCGCCAGCAGCTTGAACCCCGGACAGGGGGCGAGTGAAAAACTGTTTTTT